This paragraph reports one TCR beta chain. Its recognized antigen is unknown. No clone much larger than this one lies a single base away; base qualities are absent. The V end loses 2 bases and the J end loses 3 bases, and a stretch of 7 bases separates them. From the cysteine up to the phenylalanine, the CDR3 has a length of 14 residues. Only the CDR3 DNA is retained, 42 bases long and in frame from the first base. The germline V gene gives CDR1 as MGHDK and CDR2 as SYGVNS. Library generation was performed with RT-PCR. The sequencer listed for this sample is Illumina HiSeq 2500. The public reads were reprocessed in TCRdb via fastp at Q25 and MiXCR, keeping in-frame beta chains. Rows matching on CDR3 protein sequence are summarized as one entry with the most common DNA and genes. Counted in this sample were about 500,000 distinct CDR3 sequences; approximately 15% of them appeared once. 3% to 3.5% of the sample goes to the ten largest clones.

This specimen belongs to a study of response to subunit inactivated influenza vaccine (dated by TCRdb to 2017 to 2018). Concerning the study at large: Deep quantitative profiling of the T cell receptor repertoire was used in the study to follow responses to a trivalent subunit inactivated influenza vaccine. Summary of the overall study and its limitations: The authors proposed that each seasonal influenza vaccination may bring in only a limited number of new T cells.

The V and J genes are TRBV25-1 and TRBJ2-2; a confident D gene designation cannot be given. The sequences come from CD4+ T cells sorted from PBMCs, collected 23 to 25 months after vaccination. This TCR came from a man between 50 and 75 years old who received an inactivated influenza vaccine. Donor details come from another sample of the same person, matched by shared clones. The CDR3 region has the sequence CASSERAHTGELFF. At the DNA level, the sequence is TGTGCCAGCAGTGAAAGGGCCCACACCGGGGAGCTGTTTTTT.